This passage covers 32 T cell receptor beta chains from one sample sequenced in a study of T cell responses to AZD1222 COVID-19 vaccine. Clones were sequenced by immunoSEQ multiplex PCR, and TCRdb holds only the in-frame ones, with some missing. Of 70,000 to 95,000 clones in the sample, 80% were seen once. The specimen was peripheral blood, collected on day 0 of AZD1222 vaccination. These receptors were obtained from an adult in good health.

The chain couples TRBV28 to TRBJ1-1; 9 bases agree with TRBD1. There are 17 residues in the CDR3. Per the germline V gene, CDR1 is MDHEN and CDR2 is SYDVKM. Trimming removed 5 bases from V and 3 bases from J; junction bases left unmatched: 13. The CDR3 loop reads CASSPGTGRSWDTEAFF. Here the CDR3 DNA reads TGTGCCAGCAGTCCTGGGACAGGGCGGTCTTGGGACACTGAAGCTTTCTTT. The full variable domain, its missing parts supplied by reference TRBV28 and TRBJ1-1, is DVKVTQSSRYLVKRTGEKVFLECVQDMDHENMFWYRQDPGLGLRLIYFSYDVKMKEKGDIPEGYSVSREKKERFSLILESASTNQTSMYLCASSPGTGRSWDTEAFFGQGTRLTVV.

This clone has at least ten counts. The CDR3 protein is CASSGQGMAGELFF. DNA for the CDR3: TGTGCCAGCAGCGGACAGGGGATGGCCGGGGAGCTGTTTTTT. This chain joins TRBV7-9 and TRBJ2-2; 9 positions agree with TRBD1. CDR1 and CDR2 from the germline V gene are SEHNR and FQNEAQ (reference sequence). The V and J ends lost 5 bases and 6 bases, in that order; junction bases with no gene match: 4. The CDR3 runs to 14 residues. Using reference TRBV7-9 and TRBJ2-2 for the parts outside the CDR3, the full variable domain is DTGVSQNPRHKITKRGQNVTFRCDPISEHNRLYWYRQTLGQGPEFLTYFQNEAQLEKSRLLSDRFSAERPKGSFSTLEIQRTEQGDSAMYLCASSGQGMAGELFFGEGSRLTVL.

The chain couples TRBV5-6 to TRBJ1-5; tentatively, D is TRBD1 (5 bases). Trimming pared 1 base from V and 8 bases from J, leaving 16 bases between. The CDR3 has 15 residues. Germline values: CDR1 SGHDT, CDR2 YYEEEE. Here the CDR3 reads CASSLYRDLRKPQHF. CDR3 in DNA: TGTGCCAGCAGCTTGTACCGGGACTTGAGGAAGCCCCAGCATTTT.

The chain has TRBV5-6 and TRBJ2-2, with D unclear. Germline CDR1 reads SGHDT; CDR2 reads YYEEEE. V lost 1 base and J lost 5, with 12 bases in between. There are 15 residues in the CDR3. The CDR3 here is CASSLLGSRTGELFF. CDR3 nucleotides: TGTGCCAGCAGCTTGTTAGGATCAAGGACCGGGGAGCTGTTTTTT.

The chain combines TRBV5-1 with TRBJ2-2; D uncertain. Between the trimmed V and J ends, which lost 0 bases and 7 bases, there was a span of 13 bases. CDR3 length: 15 amino acids. Germline loops: CDR1 SGHRS, CDR2 YFSETQ. The CDR3 protein is CASSLGDLIYGELFF. CDR3 DNA sequence: TGCGCCAGCAGCTTGGGCGACCTAATATACGGGGAGCTGTTTTTT.

The chain employs TRBV29-1 and TRBJ2-5, with 7 positions matching TRBD1. With 1 base clipped from V and 4 bases from J, the junction kept 3 bases outside the gene matches. This CDR3 is 13 amino acids long. Germline V gene lookup returns CDR1 SQVTM and CDR2 ANQGSEA. This CDR3 is CSVEVTGIETQYF. The CDR3 DNA is TGCAGCGTTGAAGTGACAGGGATAGAGACCCAGTACTTC.

J is TRBJ1-5 and V is TRBV25-1, with a tentative D call TRBD1 (5 bases). The germline CDR1 and CDR2 sequences are MGHDK and SYGVNS. The CDR3 loop spans 12 amino acids. Trimming removed 5 bases at V and 7 bases at J, with 9 bases between. CDR3 in DNA: TGTGCCAGCAGTCGGGGGGGACAGCCCCAGCATTTT. This gives the protein CASSRGGQPQHF. The whole variable domain, remainder taken from reference TRBV25-1 and TRBJ1-5, is EADIYQTPRYLVIGTGKKITLECSQTMGHDKMYWYQQDPGMELHLIHYSYGVNSTEKGDLSSESTVSRIRTEHFPLTLESARPSHTSQYLCASSRGGQPQHFGDGTRLSIL.

The chain combines TRBV7-6 with TRBJ2-2, with 7 positions matching TRBD2. J was trimmed by 1 base and V by 8 bases; bases with no gene match: 13. Per the germline V gene, CDR1 is SGHVS and CDR2 is FNYEAQ. The CDR3 covers 17 residues. The CDR3 here is CASWDYGASGNTGELFF. As DNA, the CDR3 is TGTGCCAGCTGGGATTATGGGGCTAGCGGGAACACCGGGGAGCTGTTTTTT.

The genes are TRBV9 and TRBJ1-5; no definite D call. CDR1 and CDR2 (germline): SGDLS, YYNGEE. The CDR3 length is 14 residues. V gave up 0 bases and J gave up 9 bases, with 13 bases separating them. CDR3 in amino acids: CASSVGFTWGPQHF. The CDR3 nucleotides read TGTGCCAGCAGCGTAGGATTCACTTGGGGGCCCCAGCATTTT.

This chain uses TRBV5-1 with TRBJ1-6; unclear D gene. Trimming pared 2 bases from V and 0 bases from J, leaving 12 bases between. Germline lookup yields CDR1 SGHRS and CDR2 YFSETQ. This CDR3 comprises 17 residues. CDR3 sequence: CASSFESTSSYNSPLHF. The CDR3 region has the DNA TGCGCCAGCAGCTTCGAGTCCACCAGCTCCTATAATTCACCCCTCCACTTT.

This chain uses TRBV19 with TRBJ2-7, with 14 bases that match TRBD2. Germline V gene lookup returns CDR1 LNHDA and CDR2 SQIVND (reference sequence). CDR3 size: 17 residues. J was trimmed by 4 bases and V by 5 bases; bases with no gene match: 10. The CDR3 sequence: CASSPPGLAGVPYEQYF. CDR3 DNA sequence: TGTGCCAGTAGTCCCCCGGGACTAGCGGGAGTCCCTTACGAGCAGTACTTC.

This chain uses TRBV7-6 with TRBJ2-2, with 7 bases that match TRBD1. There are 16 residues in the CDR3. The germline gives CDR1 SGHVS, CDR2 FNYEAQ. The ends lost 4 bases at V and 5 bases at J; junction bases unmatched: 10. In nucleotides, the CDR3 is TGTGCCAGCAGCTCCCTCCATTCGACAGGGACCGGGGAGCTGTTTTTT. It translates to CASSSLHSTGTGELFF.

Regarding this clone: Different DNA sequences within this sample yield the same CDR3. The rearrangement links TRBV27 to TRBJ2-5; 7 bases line up with TRBD1. J was trimmed by 4 bases and V by 3 bases; bases with no gene match: 2. This CDR3 has 13 amino acids. Per germline, CDR1 MNHEY and CDR2 SMNVEV (reference sequence). This CDR3 reads CASSFHRGETQYF. The CDR3 DNA reads as TGTGCCAGCAGTTTCCACAGGGGAGAGACCCAGTACTTC.

The gene calls are TRBV4-1 and TRBJ2-7, with a weak D call TRBD1 (6 bases). The CDR3 is made up of 14 amino acids. V dropped 2 bases and J dropped 2 bases, with 10 bases sitting between them. Per germline, CDR1 MGHRA and CDR2 YSYEKL. DNA for the CDR3: TGCGCCAGCAGCCAATTACAGGGTACCTACGAGCAGTACTTC. Amino acid sequence: CASSQLQGTYEQYF.

The chain employs TRBV11-2 and TRBJ2-2, with D possibly matching TRBD1 (6 bases). V lost 5 bases and J lost 4, with 11 bases in between. The CDR3 is 14 residues long. Germline V gene sequence: CDR1 SGHAT, CDR2 FQNNGV. The CDR3 is CASSRPGATGELFF. In DNA form, the CDR3 reads TGTGCCAGCAGCCGACCAGGGGCCACCGGGGAGCTGTTTTTT.

This clone came up once. J is TRBJ2-5 and V is TRBV7-2; 8 nucleotides match TRBD1. This CDR3 has 14 amino acids. Germline V gene sequence: CDR1 SGHTA, CDR2 FQGNSA. J lost 2 bases, V lost 8 bases, and 7 bases had no gene match. CDR3 DNA sequence: TGTGCCAGCGGAACCAACAGGGGGCAAGAGACCCAGTACTTC. This sequence encodes CASGTNRGQETQYF.

This clone was seen a single time. The rearrangement links TRBV7-2 to TRBJ1-2, with unresolved D. Per the germline V gene, CDR1 is SGHTA and CDR2 is FQGNSA. V lost 2 bases and J lost 6, with 10 bases in between. This CDR3 has 13 amino acids. CDR3 nucleotides: TGTGCCAGCAGCTTACTGCCGGGGAATGGCTACACCTTC. Residues: CASSLLPGNGYTF.

This chain joins TRBV20-1 and TRBJ2-7; D is possibly TRBD2 (5 bases). This CDR3 is built from 15 residues. Trimming took 6 bases from V and 0 from J, leaving 18 bases between them. Germline V gene data show CDR1 as DFQATT and CDR2 as SNEGSKA (reference sequence). This CDR3 is CSASKGGLHSYEQYF. CDR3 nucleotides: TGCAGTGCAAGTAAGGGCGGGCTTCACTCCTACGAGCAGTACTTC.

This chain links TRBV5-3 with TRBJ2-5; 8 bases are shared with TRBD2. TRBV5-3 is an ORF, and what it does is uncertain. The CDR3 extends over 16 amino acids. J was trimmed by 5 bases and V by 0 bases; bases with no gene match: 9. The CDR3 nucleotides read TGTGCCAGAAGCTTGGGCCAAGCGGGAGTTTTGGAGACCCAGTACTTC. Translation: CARSLGQAGVLETQYF.

This rearrangement joins TRBV21-1 to TRBJ1-4; TRBD1, the D gene given by the table, was not confirmed from the DNA. TRBV21-1 is designated a pseudogene. This CDR3 has 17 residues. CDR3 nucleotides: TGTGCCAGCAGCAAGGAAATCTACGGACATACTAATGAAAAACTGTTTTTT. It is translated as CASSKEIYGHTNEKLFF.

CDR3 in DNA: TGTGCCAGCTCTCCCGGACAGTGGGAGACCCAGTACTTC. This sequence encodes CASSPGQWETQYF. This sequence joins TRBV18 and TRBJ2-5; tentative D call: TRBD1 (6 bases). Trimming stripped 6 bases from V and 5 bases from J, with 13 bases between. The CDR3 spans 13 residues. The germline CDR1 and CDR2 sequences are KGHSH and LQKENI. The complete variable domain, with remaining parts taken from reference TRBV18 and TRBJ2-5, reads NAGVMQNPRHLVRRRGQEARLRCSPMKGHSHVYWYRQLPEEGLKFMVYLQKENIIDESGMPKERFSAEFPKEGPSILRIQQVVRGDSAAYFCASSPGQWETQYFGPGTRLLVL.

This chain uses TRBV7-9 with TRBJ1-3, with no clear D. Germline assignment: CDR1 SEHNR and CDR2 FQNEAQ (reference sequence). V lost 1 base and J lost 0, with 7 bases in between. This CDR3 has 15 amino acids. The CDR3 is CASSLVGVSGNTIYF. In DNA form, the CDR3 reads TGTGCCAGCAGCTTAGTCGGTGTCTCTGGAAACACCATATATTTT.

The chain employs TRBV9 and TRBJ2-3, with 8 nucleotides matching TRBD1. J was trimmed by 1 base and V by 0 bases; bases with no gene match: 7. This CDR3 has 17 residues. The germline V gene has CDR1 SGDLS and CDR2 YYNGEE. The CDR3 DNA follows: TGTGCCAGCAGCGTAGCTTTCACAGGGGGAGGCACAGATACGCAGTATTTT. Its protein is CASSVAFTGGGTDTQYF.

The chain recombines TRBV2 with TRBJ2-5; the D call may be TRBD1 or TRBD2 (6 bases each). Germline loops: CDR1 SNHLY, CDR2 FYNNEI. This CDR3 comprises 14 residues. V dropped 6 bases and J dropped 5 bases, with 16 bases sitting between them. The CDR3 protein is CASSSLRRGETQYF. CDR3 nucleotide sequence: TGTGCCAGCAGCTCTTTGAGGAGGGGGGAGACCCAGTACTTC.

The DNA for the CDR3 is TGTGCCAGCAGAGGACAGGCAACCAACACTGAAGCTTTCTTT. It encodes CASRGQATNTEAFF. The V call is TRBV6-5, the J call TRBJ1-1; 7 positions agree with TRBD1. From germline, CDR1 is MNHEY and CDR2 SVGAGI. The CDR3 runs to 14 residues. Trimming cost V 6 bases and J 2 bases; bases outside gene matches: 6.

The chain carries TRBV7-2 and TRBJ1-5; 8 bases match TRBD1. Losses at the gene ends were 8 bases for V and 2 bases for J; bases not matched to a gene: 2. The length of the CDR3 is 13 residues. Germline V gene lookup returns CDR1 SGHTA and CDR2 FQGNSA. For the CDR3, the DNA is TGTGCCAGCGGGGGACAGGGCAATCAGCCCCAGCATTTT. Amino acids: CASGGQGNQPQHF.

This chain connects TRBV4-1 to TRBJ1-1; 9 bases fit TRBD1. Germline CDR1 and CDR2: MGHRA and YSYEKL. The CDR3 runs to 15 residues. Trimming took 1 base from V and 11 from J; bases not matched to a gene: 11. The CDR3, as DNA: TGCGCCAGCAGCCAAGTTGGGACAGGGTACTCCAAGGCTTTCTTT. Protein: CASSQVGTGYSKAFF.

This clone showed up just once. The genes are TRBV9 and TRBJ2-5; D possibly corresponds to TRBD2 (7 bases). This CDR3 is built from 16 residues. In germline, CDR1 is SGDLS, CDR2 YYNGEE. The V end was cut by 4 bases, the J end by 1 base, with 17 bases between. Written as DNA, the CDR3 is TGTGCCAGCAGCCCGAGGGGGGGACTACTCCAAGAGACCCAGTACTTC. Protein sequence: CASSPRGGLLQETQYF.

The chain carries TRBV4-1 and TRBJ2-7; TRBD2 might be the D (5 bases). V lost 0 bases and J 0 bases, leaving 12 bases between the germline ends. The germline V gene encodes CDR1 MGHRA and CDR2 YSYEKL. There are 16 residues in the CDR3. CDR3 nucleotides: TGCGCCAGCAGCCAAGATGCCCTGGGGAGCTCCTACGAGCAGTACTTC. Its translation: CASSQDALGSSYEQYF.

J is TRBJ1-1 and V is TRBV5-1; D call uncertain. Trimming cost V 5 bases and J 2 bases, with 10 bases left between them. Germline CDR1 is SGHRS and CDR2 is YFSETQ. The CDR3 is 13 residues long. Here the CDR3 reads CASRITDNTEAFF. In DNA, the CDR3 is TGCGCCAGCAGAATAACAGATAACACTGAAGCTTTCTTT.

This clone has only a few counts. The V and J genes are TRBV7-9 and TRBJ2-3; perhaps TRBD1 as D (7 bases). From germline, CDR1 is SEHNR and CDR2 FQNEAQ (reference sequence). The CDR3 length is 15 residues. The V and J ends lost 4 bases and 3 bases respectively, with 14 bases between them. CDR3 protein: CASSSGDRLTDTQYF. DNA of the CDR3: TGTGCCAGCAGCTCGGGGGACAGATTAACAGATACGCAGTATTTT.

This clone occurred once. This chain joins TRBV11-1 and TRBJ1-1; tentative D call: TRBD1 (5 bases). This CDR3 contains 15 residues. Germline lookup yields CDR1 SGHAT and CDR2 FQDESV (reference sequence). V was cut by 5 bases and J by 4 bases, with 17 bases left in between. This CDR3 is CASSPPIDSPTEAFF. CDR3 nucleotide sequence: TGTGCCAGCAGCCCGCCAATCGACAGTCCCACTGAAGCTTTCTTT.